The rows below give T cell receptor beta chains drawn from one sample of a study of blood T cells in healthy people across ages. TCRdb analysed the 5' RACE reads with MiXCR anew, one entry per CDR3 protein. Altogether approximately 1.5 million distinct CDR3 sequences are present, almost 35% being singletons, with the ten largest covering about 11%. Material: blood. The receptors derive from a woman aged 25 to 39 in good health. Each CDR3 is given without its conserved first and last residue. The order of the fields is CDR3 protein, V gene, CDR3 length.

ASRPLASGTDTQY	TRBV6-5	13
ASAWRNSPLH	TRBV27	10
ASSLGRQGVRGSYNEQF	TRBV5-1	17
ASRQSDGGAETQY	TRBV5-1	13
ASGPNEKLF	TRBV6-6	9
ASSVGVSREQF	TRBV9	11
ASSFLPSGRADEQY	TRBV27	14
ASSPVAGGQFNEQF	TRBV7-9	14
ASSNTGGRQPQH	TRBV6-6	12
ASSGTSTNTQY	TRBV6-1	11
ASGAFGGATYEQY	TRBV4-2	13
ASSSRTGKNIQY	TRBV11-1	12
SARAPGGGNGYT	TRBV20-1	12
SAGVGFTDTQY	TRBV20-1	11
ASGLVLPGQGPYGYT	TRBV12-5	15
ASGGTGTHNEQF	TRBV9	12
AGSLQSLRADYEQY	TRBV27	14
ASSQVGLGETQY	TRBV4-1	12
ASSVSLAGEQY	TRBV19	11
SAFAGGPGETQY	TRBV20-1	12
ASSLSGVGNIQY	TRBV12-3/TRBV12-4	12
ASSATGTVYGYT	TRBV6-1	12
ASSQVLREVTDTQY	TRBV4-1	14
ASSPRSGRDYGYT	TRBV7-8	13
ASSEGGAQY	TRBV2	9
ASSLSPSGRATDTQY	TRBV28	15
SVAAGGPWDNEQF	TRBV29-1	13
AISDRPNTGELF	TRBV10-3	12
AWSLYSNQPQH	TRBV30	11